This T cell receptor (beta chain) appears in the sequencing data of a study of response to subunit inactivated influenza vaccine. Study-wide findings and caveats: With each seasonal influenza vaccination, the authors suggested, few new T cells are recruited.

In TCRdb, the RT-PCR reads were re-called with MiXCR into one record per CDR3 protein. The sample lists 630,000 or so distinct CDR3 sequences; 15% to 19% were seen once. This clonotype occurred a few times. Its antigen is not identified. Material: PBMCs from blood, obtained 12 days after vaccination. The receptor's source is a middle-aged man who received an inactivated influenza vaccine.

As DNA, the CDR3 is TGCAGCGTTGAAGACAGGGTGGGCACTGAAGCTTTCTTT. Protein: CSVEDRVGTEAFF. The chain combines TRBV29-1 with TRBJ1-1; D possibly corresponds to TRBD1 (5 bases). The V gene lost 0 bases and the J gene lost 4 bases, with 9 bases spanning the gap. The germline CDR1 and CDR2 sequences are SQVTM and ANQGSEA. The CDR3 is 13 residues long.